The 30 T cell receptor beta chains presented below share a single source sample, sequenced in a study of cytomegalovirus exposure and HLA in healthy donors. PCR used 60 Vbeta primers and 13 Jbeta primers. Libraries were prepared by immunoSEQ multiplex PCR; TCRdb keeps only in-frame clonotypes and omits some of them. The sample records some 120,000 clones, roughly three quarters being singletons. The sequenced material came from PBMCs. These receptors came from a man aged 18 to 30 in good health and CMV-seronegative.

The chain couples TRBV19 to TRBJ2-3, with 7 nucleotides matching TRBD2. The germline gives CDR1 LNHDA, CDR2 SQIVND (reference sequence). This CDR3 is built from 15 residues. Germline trimming cut 6 bases from V and 1 base from J; bases unmatched to any gene: 7. The CDR3 protein is CASSRTSVGTDTQYF. Here the CDR3 DNA reads TGTGCCAGTAGCCGTACTAGCGTCGGCACAGATACGCAGTATTTT.

The rearrangement uses TRBV10-3 and TRBJ2-1; 11 positions match TRBD2. The V gene's germline CDR1 is ENHRY and CDR2 SYGVKD. The CDR3 totals 15 residues. V shed 6 bases, J shed 7 bases, and the junction held 8 bases outside the gene matches. The CDR3 protein is CAIRDQLAGANEQFF. The CDR3 DNA follows: TGTGCCATCAGGGATCAACTAGCGGGAGCGAATGAGCAGTTCTTC.

This chain connects TRBV6-6 to TRBJ2-1; 7 bases agree with TRBD2. The CDR3 is made up of 15 amino acids. The ends lost 2 bases at V and 2 bases at J; junction bases unmatched: 3. The V gene's germline CDR1 is MNHNY and CDR2 SVGAGI (reference sequence). The CDR3 is CASSYSGTTYNEQFF. In DNA form, the CDR3 reads TGTGCCAGCAGTTACAGCGGGACTACCTACAATGAGCAGTTCTTC.

The chain employs TRBV9 and TRBJ2-3, with D perhaps TRBD1 (5 bases). Germline-derived CDR1 and CDR2 are SGDLS and YYNGEE. Trimming removed 2 bases from V and 2 bases from J, with 12 bases in between. The CDR3 consists of 15 residues. This CDR3 reads CASSVSSTATDTQYF. DNA of the CDR3: TGTGCCAGCAGCGTGAGCTCGACAGCCACAGATACGCAGTATTTT. Supplemented by reference TRBV9 and TRBJ2-3, the full variable domain reads DSGVTQTPKHLITATGQRVTLRCSPRSGDLSVYWYQQSLDQGLQFLIQYYNGEERAKGNILERFSAQQFPDLHSELNLSSLELGDSALYFCASSVSSTATDTQYFGPGTRLTVL.

This clone turned up a few times. The J gene is TRBJ2-3, the V gene TRBV5-1, with 7 bases aligning to TRBD2. CDR1 is SGHRS and CDR2 is YFSETQ in the germline V gene. The V and J ends lost 0 bases and 0 bases, in that order; junction bases with no gene match: 4. This CDR3 is 16 amino acids long. The CDR3 region has the DNA TGCGCCAGCAGCTTGGGGGTAGCGGGTAGCACAGATACGCAGTATTTT. As protein: CASSLGVAGSTDTQYF.

The rearrangement joins TRBV11-3 to TRBJ2-1; the D gene is possibly TRBD2 (6 bases). CDR1 is SGHNT, CDR2 YENEEA, per germline. V shed 0 bases and J shed 5 bases, with 14 bases lying between them. The CDR3 consists of 16 residues. CDR3 DNA: TGTGCCAGCAGCTTAGATTCGACGGGAGTCGACAATGAGCAGTTCTTC. This gives the protein CASSLDSTGVDNEQFF.

Of note for this clone: Distinct nucleotide sequences in the sample also encode this CDR3. The chain employs TRBV14 and TRBJ1-1; no definite D call. Germline CDR1 reads SGHDN; CDR2 reads FVKESK. Trimming left V 1 base short and J 0 bases short, with 6 bases between. The CDR3 has 14 residues. CDR3 sequence (DNA): TGTGCCAGCAGCCAAGGAGCCCTGAACACTGAAGCTTTCTTT. This gives the protein CASSQGALNTEAFF.

The J gene is TRBJ2-1, the V gene TRBV30, with TRBD2 matching 8 bases. V lost 0 bases, J lost 3 bases, and 7 bases stayed unmatched. Germline CDR1 reads GTSNPN; CDR2 reads SVGIG (reference sequence). The CDR3 consists of 16 residues. As DNA, the CDR3 is TGTGCCTGGAGTGTCACATTGGGACTAGGCTACAATGAGCAGTTCTTC. Protein product: CAWSVTLGLGYNEQFF. Full variable domain (missing parts from reference TRBV30 and TRBJ2-1): SQTIHQWPATLVQPVGSPLSLECTVEGTSNPNLYWYRQAAGRGLQLLFYSVGIGQISSEVPQNLSASRPQDRQFILSSKKLLLSDSGFYLCAWSVTLGLGYNEQFFGPGTRLTVL.

The chain combines TRBV29-1 with TRBJ1-2, with 8 bases matching TRBD1. The CDR3 length is 13 residues. V shed 6 bases, J shed 7 bases, and the junction held 10 bases outside the gene matches. Germline CDR1 is SQVTM and CDR2 is ANQGSEA. CDR3 coding DNA: TGCAGCGTGCAGGGGGCGGCTTGGGGTGGCTACACCTTC. Its protein product is CSVQGAAWGGYTF.

This clone appeared once. The chain joins TRBV5-1 to TRBJ2-5, with D possibly being TRBD1 (6 bases). TRBJ2-7 explains the end of the DNA better; the J call may be wrong. The V gene's germline CDR1 is SGHRS and CDR2 YFSETQ. There are 14 residues in the CDR3. CDR3 sequence reads: CASSSGQQLGEQYF. The DNA for the CDR3 is TGCGCCAGCAGCTCAGGACAGCAACTTGGCGAGCAGTACTTC.

This chain joins TRBV6-5 and TRBJ1-5; 8 bases match TRBD1. J gave up 2 bases and V 5 bases, and 5 bases lay outside the gene matches. The CDR3 contains 15 residues. Germline loops: CDR1 MNHEY, CDR2 SVGAGI. CDR3 residues: CASSPTGVRNQPQHF. In nucleotides, the CDR3 is TGTGCCAGCAGTCCGACAGGGGTTCGCAATCAGCCCCAGCATTTT.

The chain couples TRBV28 to TRBJ1-2; D not resolved. CDR3 length: 11 amino acids. V lost 6 bases to trimming and J lost 7 bases, with 9 bases between them. The germline gives CDR1 MDHEN, CDR2 SYDVKM. CDR3 in amino acids: CASRSGGGYTF. In DNA, the CDR3 is TGTGCCAGCAGATCAGGAGGTGGCTACACCTTC.

J is TRBJ2-3 and V is TRBV7-9; 13 bases align to TRBD2. CDR1 is SEHNR, CDR2 FQNEAQ, per germline (reference sequence). Germline trimming cut 11 bases from V and 0 bases from J; bases unmatched to any gene: 11. This CDR3 is 17 amino acids long. For the CDR3, the DNA is TGTGCCGAATCGGGACTAGCGGGATCCCATAGCACAGATACGCAGTATTTT. It is translated as CAESGLAGSHSTDTQYF.

The chain has TRBV25-1 and TRBJ2-1; TRBD1 matches at 7 bases. Germline CDR1 reads MGHDK; CDR2 reads SYGVNS. V lost 6 bases to trimming and J lost 4 bases; unmatched junction nucleotides: 6. CDR3 size: 14 residues. The CDR3 is CASSPGTVYNEQFF. In nucleotides, the CDR3 is TGTGCCAGCAGCCCCGGGACAGTATACAATGAGCAGTTCTTC. The whole variable domain, filled in from reference TRBV25-1 and TRBJ2-1, reads EADIYQTPRYLVIGTGKKITLECSQTMGHDKMYWYQQDPGMELHLIHYSYGVNSTEKGDLSSESTVSRIRTEHFPLTLESARPSHTSQYLCASSPGTVYNEQFFGPGTRLTVL.

This sequence joins TRBV28 and TRBJ2-5; D possibly corresponds to TRBD1 (5 bases). The CDR3 is made up of 14 amino acids. Germline V gives CDR1 MDHEN, CDR2 SYDVKM. V lost 2 bases to trimming and J lost 5 bases, with 12 bases between them. The chain's CDR3 is CASSLPPGMETQYF. The CDR3 DNA follows: TGTGCCAGCAGTTTACCGCCAGGGATGGAGACCCAGTACTTC.

This sequence joins TRBV4-1 and TRBJ1-2; 8 bases line up with TRBD1. The CDR3 runs to 15 residues. Germline V CDR1 and CDR2: MGHRA, YSYEKL. J gave up 0 bases and V 2 bases, and 2 bases lay outside the gene matches. This CDR3 reads CASSQYRGANYGYTF. The CDR3 nucleotides are TGCGCCAGCAGCCAATACAGGGGGGCTAACTATGGCTACACCTTC.

V and J are TRBV28 and TRBJ1-5; a possible D gene is TRBD1 (6 bases). Trimming took off 5 bases at V and 1 base at J, with 9 bases between the two ends. This CDR3 spans 14 amino acids. Looked up from germline, CDR1 is MDHEN and CDR2 is SYDVKM. The CDR3 DNA follows: TGTGCCAGCAGTCAAACAGGGAGCAATCAGCCCCAGCATTTT. It codes for CASSQTGSNQPQHF.

This sequence joins TRBV6-5 and TRBJ2-7, with a weak D call TRBD1 (5 bases). Germline CDR1 reads MNHEY; CDR2 reads SVGAGI. V was cut by 0 bases and J by 3 bases, with 12 bases left in between. The CDR3 has 15 residues. In nucleotides, the CDR3 is TGTGCCAGCAGTTACTCGATGGAACAGGACTACGAGCAGTACTTC. As protein: CASSYSMEQDYEQYF.

The gene calls are TRBV27 and TRBJ2-7, with 11 positions matching TRBD2. CDR3 length: 15 amino acids. The germline V gene encodes CDR1 MNHEY and CDR2 SMNVEV (reference sequence). Trimming took 3 bases from V and 4 from J; bases not matched to a gene: 5. The DNA for the CDR3 is TGTGCCAGCAGTTTTTTAGCGGGAGGGCCTTACGAGCAGTACTTC. This sequence encodes CASSFLAGGPYEQYF.

The chain employs TRBV6-5 and TRBJ2-3, with 7 bases fitting TRBD1. The CDR3 has 14 residues. Trimming at V came to 4 bases and at J to 5 bases, leaving 6 bases not matched to a gene. Per the germline V gene, CDR1 is MNHEY and CDR2 is SVGAGI. This CDR3 reads CASSLRQGLDTQYF. DNA of the CDR3: TGTGCCAGCAGTTTAAGACAGGGTTTAGATACGCAGTATTTT.

The CDR3, as DNA: TGCAGCGTCGTTGAACAGGGAGACTACGAGCAGTACTTC. This encodes CSVVEQGDYEQYF. The gene calls are TRBV29-1 and TRBJ2-5, with D perhaps matching TRBD1 (6 bases). The end of the DNA is better explained by TRBJ2-7, so the J call may be wrong. Germline loops: CDR1 SQVTM, CDR2 ANQGSEA. The CDR3 runs 13 residues.

This clone was seen more than once but under ten times. The J gene is TRBJ1-1, the V gene TRBV6-6, with D hard to call. Germline CDR1 and CDR2: MNHNY and SVGAGI (reference sequence). V lost 4 bases and J lost 5, with 11 bases in between. The CDR3 contains 13 residues. CDR3 in DNA: TGTGCCAGCAGTTCGGTTCTGAGGACTGAAGCTTTCTTT. It codes for CASSSVLRTEAFF.

The V and J genes are TRBV5-4 and TRBJ2-3, with 10 bases that match TRBD2. CDR3 length: 15 residues. Germline V gives CDR1 SGHNT, CDR2 YYREEE (reference sequence). The junction had 2 bases not matched to a gene; V was cut back by 4 bases and J by 0 bases. The CDR3 loop is CASSQTSGSTDTQYF. CDR3 coding DNA: TGTGCCAGCAGCCAGACTAGCGGGAGCACAGATACGCAGTATTTT.

The rearrangement links TRBV5-4 to TRBJ2-3, with a tentative D call TRBD1 (5 bases). This CDR3 contains 14 residues. V lost 0 bases to trimming and J lost 4 bases, with 9 bases between them. Per germline, CDR1 SGHNT and CDR2 YYREEE (reference sequence). CDR3 sequence: CASSLGLGPDTQYF. DNA of the CDR3: TGTGCCAGCAGCTTGGGGTTGGGGCCAGATACGCAGTATTTT.

V usage is TRBV6-1 and J usage is TRBJ1-4; D possibly corresponds to TRBD1 (6 bases). This CDR3 is built from 15 residues. Germline V gene data show CDR1 as MNHNS and CDR2 as SASEGT. Trimming took 1 base from V and 7 from J, leaving 13 bases between them. CDR3 amino acids: CASSEEGGRLEKLFF. The CDR3 DNA reads TGTGCCAGCAGTGAAGAGGGGGGGCGGCTTGAAAAACTGTTTTTT.

J is TRBJ2-1 and V is TRBV11-3, with no clear D. Germline loops: CDR1 SGHNT, CDR2 YENEEA. CDR3 length: 18 residues. Trimming took 5 bases from V and 1 from J, leaving 21 bases between them. CDR3 in DNA: TGTGCCAGCAGCCCCCGCTCTTCCGTAGCCGCATCCTACAATGAGCAGTTCTTC. Its protein product is CASSPRSSVAASYNEQFF. The full variable domain, in which reference TRBV11-3 and TRBJ2-1 provide the parts outside the CDR3, is EAGVVQSPRYKIIEKKQPVAFWCNPISGHNTLYWYLQNLGQGPELLIRYENEEAVDDSQLPKDRFSAERLKGVDSTLKIQPAELGDSAVYLCASSPRSSVAASYNEQFFGPGTRLTVL.

The V gene is TRBV18, the J gene TRBJ2-3; D is undetermined. V dropped 6 bases and J dropped 4 bases, with 11 bases sitting between them. The V gene's germline CDR1 is KGHSH and CDR2 LQKENI. The CDR3 consists of 13 residues. The CDR3 DNA is TGTGCCAGCTCCCCAGGCGGATCAGATACGCAGTATTTT. This codes for CASSPGGSDTQYF.

The V gene is TRBV29-1, the J gene TRBJ2-5; no reliable D call. V shed 6 bases and J shed 5 bases, with 10 bases lying between them. Germline V CDR1 and CDR2: SQVTM, ANQGSEA. The CDR3 runs to 11 residues. DNA of the CDR3: TGCAGCGTCAGGCCAATGGAGACCCAGTACTTC. Residues: CSVRPMETQYF.

J is TRBJ1-3 and V is TRBV6-5, with a tentative D call TRBD1 (6 bases). The CDR3 totals 14 residues. V was pared by 5 bases and J by 0 bases, with 8 bases between. CDR1 MNHEY and CDR2 SVGAGI come from the germline V gene. The CDR3 DNA follows: TGTGCCAGCAGTCGACAGGACTCTGGAAACACCATATATTTT. Translated: CASSRQDSGNTIYF.

This clone was picked up one time. The chain is built from TRBV15 and TRBJ2-1, with D uncertain. There are 12 residues in the CDR3. V lost 0 bases and J 6 bases, leaving 3 bases between the germline ends. Per the germline V gene, CDR1 is LNHNV and CDR2 is YYDKDF (reference sequence). The CDR3 sequence: CATSRDSNEQFF. The CDR3 bases are TGTGCCACCAGCAGAGATAGCAATGAGCAGTTCTTC.